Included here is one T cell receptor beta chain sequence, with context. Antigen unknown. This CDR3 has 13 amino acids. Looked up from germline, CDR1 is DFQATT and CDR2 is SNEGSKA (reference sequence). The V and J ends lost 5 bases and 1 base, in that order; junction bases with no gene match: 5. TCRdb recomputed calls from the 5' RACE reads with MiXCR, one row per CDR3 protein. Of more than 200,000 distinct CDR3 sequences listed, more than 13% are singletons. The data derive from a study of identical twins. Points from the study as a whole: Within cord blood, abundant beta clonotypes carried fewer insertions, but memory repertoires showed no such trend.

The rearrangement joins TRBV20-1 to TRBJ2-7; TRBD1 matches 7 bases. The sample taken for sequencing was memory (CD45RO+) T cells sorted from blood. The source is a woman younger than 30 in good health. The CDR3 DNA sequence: TGCAGTGCTGCCCGGGACAGTTCCTACGAGCAGTACTTC. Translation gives CSAARDSSYEQYF.